One and the same sample provided the 13 T cell receptor beta chains below, sequenced in a study of T-cell reconstitution after alpha-beta-depleted transplantation in children. For TCRbeta, the library was prepared with unique molecular identifiers. Using its own MiXCR run on the PCR reads, TCRdb lists one record per CDR3 protein. The table has about 340,000 distinct CDR3 sequences, 15% to 20% seen once. The sequencing used PBMCs, mostly from graft donor cells, collected 360 days after TCRalphabeta/CD19-depleted stem cell transplant. These TCRs come from a male patient under 10 years old who had a stem cell transplant for acute lymphoblastic leukemia, so the T cells may come from the graft donor.

Many counts were recorded for this clonotype. V is TRBV4-2 and J is TRBJ2-2; D uncertain. The V gene's germline CDR1 is LGHNA and CDR2 YNFKEQ. The CDR3 contains 16 residues. V was shortened by 0 bases and J by 0 bases, with 8 bases between the two germline ends. The CDR3 region is CASSQEPTTNTGELFF. DNA for the CDR3: TGTGCCAGCAGCCAAGAGCCGACCACGAACACCGGGGAGCTGTTTTTT.

This clonotype has only a few counts. The chain employs TRBV10-3 and TRBJ1-5; no clear D. The CDR3 totals 15 residues. Trimming took off 0 bases at V and 7 bases at J, with 13 bases between the two ends. The germline CDR1 and CDR2 sequences are ENHRY and SYGVKD. The CDR3 bases are TGTGCCATCAGTGAGTCGACGAGTGAGGGACAGCCCCAGCATTTT. Its protein product is CAISESTSEGQPQHF.

This clonotype was seen more than once but under ten times. V and J are TRBV3-1 and TRBJ2-3; the D is unclear. The CDR3 loop spans 12 amino acids. Between the trimmed V and J ends, which lost 1 base and 10 bases, there was a span of 9 bases. CDR1 is LGHDT and CDR2 is YNNKEL in the germline V gene (reference sequence). The CDR3 is CASSQAGGAQYF. The CDR3 DNA sequence: TGTGCCAGCAGCCAAGCAGGCGGTGCGCAGTATTTT.

This clonotype was detected many times. The J gene is TRBJ2-1, the V gene TRBV20-1, with 11 bases lining up with TRBD2. J lost 12 bases, V lost 5 bases, and 12 bases had no gene match. The CDR3 runs 14 residues. Per the germline V gene, CDR1 is DFQATT and CDR2 is SNEGSKA (reference sequence). The CDR3 region has the DNA TGCAGTGCTCCACTAGCGGGAGCCCAACATGGGCAGTTCTTC. Protein: CSAPLAGAQHGQFF.

V is TRBV5-1 and J is TRBJ2-7; TRBD2 might be the D (6 bases). The ends were cut back, 4 bases at V and 0 bases at J, with 8 bases in the middle. Germline V gene sequence: CDR1 SGHRS, CDR2 YFSETQ. The CDR3 spans 13 residues. CDR3 sequence (DNA): TGCGCCAGCAGCCGCGGGGACTCCTACGAGCAGTACTTC. Its protein product is CASSRGDSYEQYF.

V is TRBV19 and J is TRBJ2-2; perhaps TRBD2 as D (6 bases). Germline V gene lookup returns CDR1 LNHDA and CDR2 SQIVND (reference sequence). Trimming took off 3 bases at V and 7 bases at J, with 18 bases between the two ends. The CDR3 covers 16 residues. The CDR3 sequence: CASSIDGRRSGGELFF. CDR3 DNA sequence: TGTGCCAGTAGTATCGACGGGAGAAGAAGTGGCGGGGAGCTGTTTTTT.

Only a few counts were recorded for this clonotype. The genes are TRBV28 and TRBJ1-6; D remains unclear. V lost 3 bases and J lost 5, with 11 bases in between. The CDR3 loop spans 15 amino acids. Germline CDR1 reads MDHEN; CDR2 reads SYDVKM. DNA of the CDR3: TGTGCCAGCAGTTTCGTTAACAGTAATAATTCACCCCTCCACTTT. This sequence encodes CASSFVNSNNSPLHF.

This clonotype appeared a few times. The chain links TRBV4-1 to TRBJ2-1; 9 bases match TRBD2. The CDR3 spans 17 residues. The ends lost 3 bases at V and 0 bases at J; junction bases unmatched: 6. CDR1 MGHRA and CDR2 YSYEKL come from the germline V gene. CDR3 region: CASSQTQTSGSYNEQFF. The CDR3 nucleotides are TGCGCCAGCAGCCAGACGCAGACTAGCGGCTCCTACAATGAGCAGTTCTTC.

In its sample, this clonotype was seen a few times. Germline is not matched at one junction end, which may reflect a read error. V gene TRBV7-7 combines with J gene TRBJ2-1, with D possibly TRBD2 on 6 matching bases. Germline assignment: CDR1 SSHAT and CDR2 FNYEAQ (reference sequence). The CDR3 consists of 14 residues. The CDR3 here is CASSLGLTHNEQFF. CDR3 nucleotide sequence: TGTGCTAGCAGCTTAGGACTAACCCACAATGAGCAGTTCTTC.

This clonotype was counted between two and nine times. This CDR3 reads CASSLGGAGDQPQHF. The DNA of the CDR3 is TGTGCCAGCAGTTTGGGGGGGGCAGGGGATCAGCCCCAGCATTTT. The genes are TRBV12-3 or TRBV12-4 and TRBJ1-5; D perhaps matches TRBD1 (6 bases). Between the trimmed V and J ends, which lost 3 bases and 5 bases, there was a span of 14 bases. This CDR3 is 15 amino acids long.

This clonotype was seen ten or more times. J is TRBJ1-5 and V is TRBV20-1; maybe TRBD1 (6 bases). V lost 2 bases, J lost 2 bases, and 10 bases lay in between. The CDR3 extends over 14 amino acids. Germline-derived CDR1 and CDR2 are DFQATT and SNEGSKA (reference sequence). CDR3 in DNA: TGCAGTGCTAGAAGGGGGACGGGCAATCAGCCCCAGCATTTT. The encoded protein is CSARRGTGNQPQHF.

The chain has TRBV7-9 and TRBJ1-1; D not resolved. CDR1 and CDR2 (germline): SEHNR, FQNEAQ (reference sequence). V lost 1 base to trimming and J lost 11 bases, with 14 bases between them. The CDR3 loop spans 13 amino acids. CDR3 in DNA: TGTGCCAGCAGCTTAGTATCCCCAAGTGGCGCTTTCTTT. The encoded protein is CASSLVSPSGAFF.

In DNA form, the CDR3 reads TGCAGTGCTAGAGAAGAAAGGCTAGCGGGATTAGAGACCCAGTACTTC. Protein product: CSAREERLAGLETQYF. The rearrangement uses TRBV20-1 and TRBJ2-5, with 9 nucleotides matching TRBD2. V trimming: 0 bases; J trimming: 4 bases; junction bases outside the gene matches: 9. CDR3 length equals 16 residues. The germline CDR1 and CDR2 sequences are DFQATT and SNEGSKA (reference sequence).